This entry is about one TCR beta chain. These data are taken from a study of blood T cell repertoires in COVID-19. Authors' data handling: Reference gene primer amplification yielded estimated nucleated cell counts. The data were produced by immunoSEQ multiplex PCR, yet TCRdb's version contains in-frame clones alone and is incomplete. D and trimming come from the DNA, and the V and J calls and clone size come from that table. The table has roughly 300,000 clones, around 87% seen once. Trimming removed 1 base from V and 7 bases from J, with 13 bases in between. The CDR3 is 15 residues long. Germline V gives CDR1 SGHVS, CDR2 FNYEAQ. Study members were between about 18 and 95 years old and lived in roughly 24 US regions. Participant reports of clinical history set cohort assignment. The study counted Cohort 3 donors as recovered given two negative PCRs, clearance, or symptom resolution.

Sequencing used PBMCs or T cells enriched from blood (not recorded which). The TCR comes from a woman aged 30 to 39 who had recovered from COVID-19. The chain combines TRBV7-6 with TRBJ2-2, with D perhaps TRBD1 (6 bases). The CDR3 region has the DNA TGTGCCAGCAGCTTAGATCAGGGGCCTAGCGGGGAGCTGTTTTTT. Amino acids: CASSLDQGPSGELFF. The complete variable domain, with remaining parts taken from reference TRBV7-6 and TRBJ2-2, reads GAGVSQSPRYKVTKRGQDVALRCDPISGHVSLYWYRQALGQGPEFLTYFNYEAQQDKSGLPNDRFSAERPEGSISTLTIQRTEQRDSAMYRCASSLDQGPSGELFFGEGSRLTVL.